This entry lists 16 T cell receptor beta chains sequenced from one sample in a study of identical twins. TCRdb reprocessed the 5' RACE reads with MiXCR, giving one entry per CDR3 protein. Of 200,000 to 300,000 distinct CDR3 sequences listed, roughly 7% are singletons. These data were likewise used in another study, on yellow fever vaccine responses in identical twins.

Sequenced: memory (CD45RO+) T cells sorted from blood. These receptors all stem from a woman aged 18-35 years in good health.

This clonotype came up many times. The gene calls are TRBV29-1 and TRBJ2-1; D unresolved. Trimming left V 5 bases short and J 0 bases short, with 2 bases between. Germline V gene lookup returns CDR1 SQVTM and CDR2 ANQGSEA. The CDR3 contains 11 residues. This CDR3 reads CSVSSYNEQFF. The CDR3 DNA sequence: TGCAGCGTTTCCTCCTACAATGAGCAGTTCTTC.

This clonotype was counted at least ten times. This sequence joins TRBV7-9 and TRBJ2-3; D could derive from TRBD1 or TRBD2 (6 bases each). The germline CDR1 and CDR2 sequences are SEHNR and FQNEAQ (reference sequence). V shed 3 bases and J shed 6 bases, with 19 bases lying between them. The CDR3 covers 16 residues. Here the CDR3 reads CASSLYSGGTRDTQYF. CDR3 in DNA: TGTGCCAGCAGCTTGTATAGCGGTGGGACACGTGATACGCAGTATTTT.

In its sample, this clonotype was seen many times. The rearrangement joins TRBV28 to TRBJ2-5; TRBD1 aligns across 8 bases. The CDR3 extends over 14 amino acids. J was trimmed by 3 bases and V by 6 bases; bases with no gene match: 6. The germline CDR1 and CDR2 sequences are MDHEN and SYDVKM. For the CDR3, the DNA is TGTGCCAGCAGGACAGGGGCGGGGAAAGAGACCCAGTACTTC. Translation: CASRTGAGKETQYF.

This clonotype was observed at least ten times. The rearrangement joins TRBV29-1 to TRBJ2-3; no reliable D call. V was cut by 3 bases and J by 2 bases, with 9 bases left in between. There are 13 residues in the CDR3. Germline values: CDR1 SQVTM, CDR2 ANQGSEA. Here the CDR3 DNA reads TGCAGCGTTGAGGTTGCGCACACAGATACGCAGTATTTT. Translated, it gives CSVEVAHTDTQYF.

This clonotype has ten or more counts. The chain couples TRBV13 to TRBJ2-3; 10 nucleotides match TRBD1. The CDR3 consists of 15 residues. Trimming took 3 bases from V and 3 from J; bases not matched to a gene: 3. Germline V lookup: CDR1 PRHDT, CDR2 FYEKMQ (reference sequence). CDR3 loop: CASSFRDRGTDTQYF. In nucleotides, the CDR3 is TGTGCCAGCAGCTTCAGGGACAGGGGTACAGATACGCAGTATTTT. The whole variable domain, remainder taken from reference TRBV13 and TRBJ2-3, is AAGVIQSPRHLIKEKRETATLKCYPIPRHDTVYWYQQGPGQDPQFLISFYEKMQSDKGSIPDRFSAQQFSDYHSELNMSSLELGDSALYFCASSFRDRGTDTQYFGPGTRLTVL.

The chain recombines TRBV14 with TRBJ1-1; 7 positions match TRBD1. Germline V gene data show CDR1 as SGHDN and CDR2 as FVKESK. This CDR3 has 15 amino acids. The J segment lost 0 bases and the V segment lost 4 bases, leaving 5 bases of the junction unmatched. CDR3 coding DNA: TGTGCCAGCAGCCTTATTGGGACAGTGAACACTGAAGCTTTCTTT. It translates to CASSLIGTVNTEAFF. The full variable domain, rest sourced from reference TRBV14 and TRBJ1-1, is EAGVTQFPSHSVIEKGQTVTLRCDPISGHDNLYWYRRVMGKEIKFLLHFVKESKQDESGMPNNRFLAERTGGTYSTLKVQPAELEDSGVYFCASSLIGTVNTEAFFGQGTRLTVV.

This clonotype has a handful of counts. V usage is TRBV7-8 and J usage is TRBJ2-1; D ambiguous. This CDR3 is 13 amino acids long. Trimming removed 3 bases from V and 7 bases from J, with 10 bases in between. Germline V gives CDR1 SGHVS, CDR2 FQNEAQ. CDR3 residues: CASSFQTRNEQFF. CDR3 bases: TGTGCCAGCAGCTTCCAGACGCGTAATGAGCAGTTCTTC.

In regard to this clonotype: A single base separates this from a much larger clone, so it may be a read error. The gene calls are TRBV29-1 and TRBJ2-3; D gene ambiguous. CDR1 SQVTM and CDR2 ANQGSEA come from the germline V gene. CDR3 size: 12 residues. The CDR3 sequence: CSVRFSTDMQYF. The CDR3 DNA follows: TGCAGCGTGCGTTTTAGCACAGATATGCAGTATTTT.

This clonotype was picked up many times. The rearrangement uses TRBV5-1 and TRBJ2-7; 7 bases fit TRBD1. Germline V gives CDR1 SGHRS, CDR2 YFSETQ. This CDR3 comprises 14 residues. V lost 4 bases to trimming and J lost 3 bases; unmatched junction nucleotides: 7. The CDR3 DNA sequence: TGCGCCAGCAGCGCGTACTGGGACAGCTACGAGCAGTACTTC. Protein product: CASSAYWDSYEQYF.

This clonotype was found many times. This chain uses TRBV5-5 with TRBJ2-1; maybe TRBD1 (7 bases). There are 16 residues in the CDR3. V lost 4 bases, J lost 0 bases, and 14 bases lay in between. Germline assignment: CDR1 SGHKS and CDR2 YYEKEE (reference sequence). This CDR3 reads CASSPQGGGSYNEQFF. CDR3 nucleotides: TGTGCCAGCAGCCCCCAGGGGGGTGGCTCCTACAATGAGCAGTTCTTC.

This clonotype was found many times. The CDR3 sequence is CASSWDTYEQYV. The CDR3 DNA is TGTGCCAGCAGTTGGGACACCTACGAGCAGTACGTC. V usage is TRBV2 and J usage is TRBJ2-7; D perhaps matches TRBD1 (6 bases). The length of the CDR3 is 12 residues. The germline gives CDR1 SNHLY, CDR2 FYNNEI. Trimming removed 5 bases at V and 2 bases at J, with 7 bases between.

This clonotype has only a few counts. The chain couples TRBV20-1 to TRBJ1-1; unclear D gene. This CDR3 has 14 residues. Germline loops: CDR1 DFQATT, CDR2 SNEGSKA (reference sequence). Trimming shortened V by 3 bases and J by 2 bases, and 13 bases separated the two germline ends. This CDR3 reads CSARPGRANTEAFF. In DNA form, the CDR3 reads TGCAGTGCTAGGCCCGGGAGAGCTAACACTGAAGCTTTCTTT.

This clonotype has at least ten counts. The rearrangement links TRBV18 to TRBJ2-6; D not certain. Germline CDR1 reads KGHSH; CDR2 reads LQKENI. V was cut by 4 bases and J by 4 bases, with 14 bases left in between. The length of the CDR3 is 16 residues. In nucleotides, the CDR3 is TGTGCCAGCTCACTCGCCGTGGCGCAAGGGGCCAACGTCCTGACTTTC. Translating it yields CASSLAVAQGANVLTF.

The sample holds many counts of this clonotype. The V and J genes are TRBV3-1 and TRBJ2-3; D perhaps matches TRBD1 (6 bases). The CDR3 extends over 16 amino acids. V was shortened by 1 base and J by 1 base, with 12 bases between the two germline ends. The germline gives CDR1 LGHDT, CDR2 YNNKEL (reference sequence). The CDR3 is CASSQAGGGGTDTQYF. The CDR3 DNA follows: TGTGCCAGCAGCCAAGCGGGTGGGGGCGGCACAGATACGCAGTATTTT.

The chain employs TRBV6-1 and TRBJ2-1, with TRBD2 identical over 7 bases. CDR3 length equals 15 residues. Germline V lookup: CDR1 MNHNS, CDR2 SASEGT. V lost 6 bases, J lost 3 bases, and 8 bases stayed unmatched. DNA for the CDR3: TGTGCCAGCAGGGGAAGCGGGGCCGACTACAATGAGCAGTTCTTC. It translates to CASRGSGADYNEQFF.

There are many counts of this clonotype. V and J are TRBV2 and TRBJ2-1; D gene ambiguous. The germline V and J ends were trimmed by 10 bases and 8 bases, with 12 bases remaining between them. The CDR3 runs to 11 residues. Germline V gene lookup returns CDR1 SNHLY and CDR2 FYNNEI. CDR3 bases: TGTGCCACCCGAATTCTCGATGAGCAGTTCTTC. Residues: CATRILDEQFF. The variable domain in full, completed from reference TRBV2 and TRBJ2-1, reads EPEVTQTPSHQVTQMGQEVILRCVPISNHLYFYWYRQILGQKVEFLVSFYNNEISEKSEIFDDQFSVERPDGSNFTLKIRSTKLEDSAMYFCATRILDEQFFGPGTRLTVL.